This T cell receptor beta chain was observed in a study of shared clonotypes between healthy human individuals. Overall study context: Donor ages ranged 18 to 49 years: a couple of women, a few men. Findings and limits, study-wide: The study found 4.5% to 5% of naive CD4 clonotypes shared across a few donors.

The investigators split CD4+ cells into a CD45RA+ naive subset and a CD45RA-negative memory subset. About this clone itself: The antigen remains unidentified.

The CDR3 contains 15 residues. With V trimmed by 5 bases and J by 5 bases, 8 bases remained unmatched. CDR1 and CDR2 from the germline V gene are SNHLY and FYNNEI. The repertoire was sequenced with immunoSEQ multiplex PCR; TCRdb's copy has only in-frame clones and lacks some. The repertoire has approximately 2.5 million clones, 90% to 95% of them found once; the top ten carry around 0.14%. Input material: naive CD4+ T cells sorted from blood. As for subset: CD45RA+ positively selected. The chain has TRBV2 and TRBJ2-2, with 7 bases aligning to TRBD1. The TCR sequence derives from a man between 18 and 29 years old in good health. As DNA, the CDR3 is TGTGCCAGCAGTTCTCGACAGGGAAGTACCGGGGAGCTGTTTTTT. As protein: CASSSRQGSTGELFF.